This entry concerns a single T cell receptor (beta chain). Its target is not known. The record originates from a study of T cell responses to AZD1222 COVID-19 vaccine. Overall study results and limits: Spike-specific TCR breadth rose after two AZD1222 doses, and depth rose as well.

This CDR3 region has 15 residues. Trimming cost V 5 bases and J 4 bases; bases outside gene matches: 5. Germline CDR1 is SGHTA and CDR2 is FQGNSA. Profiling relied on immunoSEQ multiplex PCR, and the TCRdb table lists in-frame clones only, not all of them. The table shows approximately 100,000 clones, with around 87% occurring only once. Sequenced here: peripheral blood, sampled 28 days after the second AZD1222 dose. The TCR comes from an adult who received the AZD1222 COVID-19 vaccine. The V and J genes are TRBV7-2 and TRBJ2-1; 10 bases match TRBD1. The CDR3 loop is CASSPDRGRYNEQFF. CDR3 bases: TGTGCCAGCAGCCCAGACAGGGGGCGATACAATGAGCAGTTCTTC.